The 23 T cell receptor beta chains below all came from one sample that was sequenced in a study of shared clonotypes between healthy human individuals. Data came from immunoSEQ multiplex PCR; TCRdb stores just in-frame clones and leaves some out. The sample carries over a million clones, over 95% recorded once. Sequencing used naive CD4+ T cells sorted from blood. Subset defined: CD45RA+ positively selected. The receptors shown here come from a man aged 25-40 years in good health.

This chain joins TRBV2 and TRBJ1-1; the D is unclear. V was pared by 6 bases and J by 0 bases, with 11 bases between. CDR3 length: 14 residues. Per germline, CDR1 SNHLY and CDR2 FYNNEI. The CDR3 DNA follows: TGTGCCAGCAGGGCGGGGTTCATGAACACTGAAGCTTTCTTT. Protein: CASRAGFMNTEAFF. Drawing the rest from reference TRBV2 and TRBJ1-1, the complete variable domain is EPEVTQTPSHQVTQMGQEVILRCVPISNHLYFYWYRQILGQKVEFLVSFYNNEISEKSEIFDDQFSVERPDGSNFTLKIRSTKLEDSAMYFCASRAGFMNTEAFFGQGTRLTVV.

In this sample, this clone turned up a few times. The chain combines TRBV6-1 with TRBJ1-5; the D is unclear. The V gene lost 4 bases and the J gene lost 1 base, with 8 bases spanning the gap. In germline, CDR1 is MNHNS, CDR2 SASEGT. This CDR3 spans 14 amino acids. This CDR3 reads CASSVSGSNQPQHF. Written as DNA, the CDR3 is TGTGCCAGCAGTGTCAGCGGCAGCAATCAGCCCCAGCATTTT.

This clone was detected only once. CDR3 in amino acids: CASSLERGDRVPYEQYF. For the CDR3, the DNA is TGTGCCAGCAGCTTAGAGAGGGGGGACAGGGTTCCCTACGAGCAGTACTTC. The rearrangement links TRBV11-2 to TRBJ2-7, with 9 bases lining up with TRBD1. The trim removed 0 bases at V and 2 bases at J, leaving 8 bases unmatched. CDR1 SGHAT and CDR2 FQNNGV come from the germline V gene. The CDR3 consists of 17 residues.

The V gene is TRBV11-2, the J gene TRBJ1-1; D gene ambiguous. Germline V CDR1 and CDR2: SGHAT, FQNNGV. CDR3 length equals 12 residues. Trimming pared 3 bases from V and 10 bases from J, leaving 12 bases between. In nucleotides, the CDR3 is TGTGCCAGCAGCTTGACCATCCCCTCAGCTTTCTTT. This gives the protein CASSLTIPSAFF.

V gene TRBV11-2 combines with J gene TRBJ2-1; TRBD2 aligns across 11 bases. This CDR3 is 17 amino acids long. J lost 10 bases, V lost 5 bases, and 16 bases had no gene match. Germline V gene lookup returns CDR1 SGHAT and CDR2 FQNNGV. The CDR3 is CASSPEGVAGGSGEQFF. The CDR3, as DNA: TGTGCCAGCAGCCCCGAGGGGGTAGCGGGAGGGTCGGGAGAGCAGTTCTTC.

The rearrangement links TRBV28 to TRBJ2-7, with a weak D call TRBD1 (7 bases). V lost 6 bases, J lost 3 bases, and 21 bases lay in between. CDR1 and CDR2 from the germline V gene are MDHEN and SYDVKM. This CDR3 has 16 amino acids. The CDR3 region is CASRSGGFADLYEQYF. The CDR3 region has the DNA TGTGCCAGCAGATCAGGGGGGTTTGCGGACCTCTACGAGCAGTACTTC.

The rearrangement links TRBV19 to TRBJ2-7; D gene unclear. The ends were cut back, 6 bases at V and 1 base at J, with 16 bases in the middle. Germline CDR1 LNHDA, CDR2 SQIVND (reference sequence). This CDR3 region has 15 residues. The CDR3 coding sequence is TGTGCCAGTAGACCCCGAGGTCTCCCTTCCTACGAGCAGTACTTC. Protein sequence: CASRPRGLPSYEQYF.

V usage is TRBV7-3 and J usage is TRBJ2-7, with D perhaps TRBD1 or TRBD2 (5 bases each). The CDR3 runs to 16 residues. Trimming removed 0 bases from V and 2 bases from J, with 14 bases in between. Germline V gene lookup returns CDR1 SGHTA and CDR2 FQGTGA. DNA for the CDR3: TGTGCCAGCAGCTTAACTGGGGACCGGCGGGCCTACGAGCAGTACTTC. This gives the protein CASSLTGDRRAYEQYF.

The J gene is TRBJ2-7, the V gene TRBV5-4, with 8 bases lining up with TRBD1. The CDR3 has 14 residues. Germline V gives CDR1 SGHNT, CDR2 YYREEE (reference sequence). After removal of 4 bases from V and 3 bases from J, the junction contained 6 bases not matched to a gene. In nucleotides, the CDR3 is TGTGCCAGCAGCCTCGGACAGGGATTCTACGAGCAGTACTTC. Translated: CASSLGQGFYEQYF.

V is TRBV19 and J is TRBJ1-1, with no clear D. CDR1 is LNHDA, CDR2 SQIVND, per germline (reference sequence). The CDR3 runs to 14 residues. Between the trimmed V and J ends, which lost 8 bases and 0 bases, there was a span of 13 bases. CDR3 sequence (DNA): TGTGCCAGTGCCGGGCGACACATGAACACTGAAGCTTTCTTT. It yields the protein CASAGRHMNTEAFF. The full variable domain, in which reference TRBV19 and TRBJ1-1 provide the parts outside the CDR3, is DGGITQSPKYLFRKEGQNVTLSCEQNLNHDAMYWYRQDPGQGLRLIYYSQIVNDFQKGDIAEGYSVSREKKESFPLTVTSAQKNPTAFYLCASAGRHMNTEAFFGQGTRLTVV.

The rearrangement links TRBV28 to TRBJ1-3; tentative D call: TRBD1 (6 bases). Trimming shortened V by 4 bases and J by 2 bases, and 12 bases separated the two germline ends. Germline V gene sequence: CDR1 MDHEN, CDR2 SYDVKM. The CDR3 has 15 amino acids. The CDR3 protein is CASSSLGGAGNTIYF. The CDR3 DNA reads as TGTGCCAGCAGTTCCCTAGGGGGTGCTGGAAACACCATATATTTT.

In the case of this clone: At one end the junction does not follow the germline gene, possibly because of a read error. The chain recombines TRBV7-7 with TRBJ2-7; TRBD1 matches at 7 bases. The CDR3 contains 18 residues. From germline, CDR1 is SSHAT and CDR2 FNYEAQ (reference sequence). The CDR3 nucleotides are TGTGCTAGCAGCTTAGCAGATAAGCCTTACGACAGGGCCTACGAGCAGTACTTC. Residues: CASSLADKPYDRAYEQYF. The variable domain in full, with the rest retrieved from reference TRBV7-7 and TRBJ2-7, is GAGVSQSPRYKVTKRGQDVTLRCDPISSHATLYWYQQALGQGPEFLTYFNYEAQPDKSGLPSDRFSAERPEGSISTLTIQRTEQRDSAMYRCASSLADKPYDRAYEQYFGPGTRLTVT.

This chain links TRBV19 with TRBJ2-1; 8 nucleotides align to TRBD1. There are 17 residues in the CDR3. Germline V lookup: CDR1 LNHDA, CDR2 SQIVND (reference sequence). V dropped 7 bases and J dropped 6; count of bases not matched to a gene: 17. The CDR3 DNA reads TGTGCCAGTACCCCGATGGCGGGACAGGTGACTGTCAATGAGCAGTTCTTC. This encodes CASTPMAGQVTVNEQFF.

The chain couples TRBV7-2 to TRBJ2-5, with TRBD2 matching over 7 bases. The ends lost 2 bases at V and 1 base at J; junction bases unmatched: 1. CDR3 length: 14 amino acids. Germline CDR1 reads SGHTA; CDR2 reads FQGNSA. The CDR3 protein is CASSLQRGQETQYF. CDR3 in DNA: TGTGCCAGCAGCTTACAGCGGGGCCAAGAGACCCAGTACTTC.

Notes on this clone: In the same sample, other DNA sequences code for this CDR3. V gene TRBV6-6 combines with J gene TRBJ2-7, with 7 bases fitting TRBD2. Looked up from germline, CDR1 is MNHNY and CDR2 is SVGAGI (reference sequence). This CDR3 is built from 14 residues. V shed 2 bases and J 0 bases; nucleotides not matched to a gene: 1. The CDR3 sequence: CASSYLADSYEQYF. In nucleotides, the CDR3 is TGTGCCAGCAGTTACCTAGCGGACTCCTACGAGCAGTACTTC.

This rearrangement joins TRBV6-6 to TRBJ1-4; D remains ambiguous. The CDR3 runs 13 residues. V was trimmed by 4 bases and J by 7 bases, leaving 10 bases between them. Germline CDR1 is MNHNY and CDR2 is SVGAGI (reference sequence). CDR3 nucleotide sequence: TGTGCCAGCAGTTCGCGCCCCAGTGAAAAACTGTTTTTT. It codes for CASSSRPSEKLFF.

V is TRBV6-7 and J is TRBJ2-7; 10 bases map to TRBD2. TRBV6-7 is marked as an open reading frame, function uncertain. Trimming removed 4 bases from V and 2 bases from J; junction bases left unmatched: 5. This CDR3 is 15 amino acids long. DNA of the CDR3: TGTGCCAGCAGTTGGACTAGCGGCCCGACCTACGAGCAGTACTTC. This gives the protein CASSWTSGPTYEQYF.

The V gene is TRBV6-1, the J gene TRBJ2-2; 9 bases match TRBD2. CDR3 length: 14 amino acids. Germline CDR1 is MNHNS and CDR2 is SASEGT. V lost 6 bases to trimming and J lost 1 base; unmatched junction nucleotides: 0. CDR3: CASRRGGNTGELFF. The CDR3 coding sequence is TGTGCCAGCAGGCGGGGGGGGAACACCGGGGAGCTGTTTTTT.

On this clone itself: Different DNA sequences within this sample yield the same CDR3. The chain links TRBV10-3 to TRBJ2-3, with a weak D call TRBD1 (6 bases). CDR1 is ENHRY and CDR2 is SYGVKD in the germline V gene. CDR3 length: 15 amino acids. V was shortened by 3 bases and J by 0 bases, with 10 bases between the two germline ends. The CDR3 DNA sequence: TGTGCCATCAGTGAAGGGGGAGCTAGCACAGATACGCAGTATTTT. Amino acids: CAISEGGASTDTQYF.

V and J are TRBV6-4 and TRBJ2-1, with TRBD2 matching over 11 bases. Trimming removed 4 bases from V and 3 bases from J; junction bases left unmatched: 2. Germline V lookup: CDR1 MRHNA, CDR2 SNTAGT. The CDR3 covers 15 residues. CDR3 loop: CASSVTSGSYNEQFF. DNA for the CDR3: TGTGCCAGCAGTGTCACTAGCGGGAGCTACAATGAGCAGTTCTTC.

The CDR3 nucleotides read TGTGCCAGCAGTGAAGCGGGGAGGGCCAACTACGAGCAGTACTTC. Translated, it gives CASSEAGRANYEQYF. The gene calls are TRBV2 and TRBJ2-7; 7 positions match TRBD2. Germline trimming cut 0 bases from V and 3 bases from J; bases unmatched to any gene: 5. The CDR3 is 15 residues long. From germline, CDR1 is SNHLY and CDR2 FYNNEI.

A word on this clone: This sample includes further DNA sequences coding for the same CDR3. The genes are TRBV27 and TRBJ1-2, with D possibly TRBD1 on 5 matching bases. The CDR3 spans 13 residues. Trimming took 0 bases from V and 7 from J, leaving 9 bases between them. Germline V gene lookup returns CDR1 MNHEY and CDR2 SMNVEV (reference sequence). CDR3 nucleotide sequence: TGTGCCAGCAGTTTATCAGGGGCTCGTGGCTACACCTTC. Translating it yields CASSLSGARGYTF.

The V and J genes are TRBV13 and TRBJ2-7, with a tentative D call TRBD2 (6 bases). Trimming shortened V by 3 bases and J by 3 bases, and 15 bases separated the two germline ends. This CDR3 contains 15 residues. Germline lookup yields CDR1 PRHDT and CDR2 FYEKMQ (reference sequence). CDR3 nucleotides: TGTGCCAGCAGCTTGTCGGCGGGACTCTTCTACGAGCAGTACTTC. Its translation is CASSLSAGLFYEQYF.